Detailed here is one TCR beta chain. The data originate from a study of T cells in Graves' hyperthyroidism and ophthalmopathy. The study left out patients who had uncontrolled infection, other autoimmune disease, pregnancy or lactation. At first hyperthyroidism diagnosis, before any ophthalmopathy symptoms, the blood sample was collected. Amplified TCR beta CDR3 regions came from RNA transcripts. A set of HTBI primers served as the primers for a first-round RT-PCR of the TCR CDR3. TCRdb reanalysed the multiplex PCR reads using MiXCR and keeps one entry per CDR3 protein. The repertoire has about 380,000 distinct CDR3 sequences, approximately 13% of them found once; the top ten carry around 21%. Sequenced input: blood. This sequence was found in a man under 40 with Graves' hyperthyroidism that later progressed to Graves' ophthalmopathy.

The CDR3 loop is CASSEPLFGRGLTGELFF. The CDR3 bases are TGTGCCAGCAGTGAACCTCTGTTCGGCAGGGGGCTCACCGGGGAGCTGTTTTTT. The rearrangement joins TRBV2 to TRBJ2-2; 8 bases map to TRBD1. The CDR3 has 18 residues. V was clipped by 2 bases and J by 4 bases; unmatched bases: 12. CDR1 SNHLY and CDR2 FYNNEI come from the germline V gene.